A selection of T cell receptor beta chains follows, all from one sample in a study of T cell responses to AZD1222 COVID-19 vaccine. Profiling relied on immunoSEQ multiplex PCR, and the TCRdb table lists in-frame clones only, not all of them. The sample has some 130,000 clones, 89% seen once; the top ten hold around 9.5%. This specimen was peripheral blood, taken 28 days after the second AZD1222 dose. The receptors were gathered from an adult who received the AZD1222 COVID-19 vaccine. The CDR3 runs from the conserved cysteine through the conserved F or W. The D gene is left open where the match is weak. Some rows mark clone size as missing; the rest say once, few, many or name a class of expanded clone.

V gene,clone size,D gene,J gene,CDR3 DNA,CDR3 protein
TRBV11-2,-,-,TRBJ2-3,TGTGCCAGCAGCTTAGACGCGGGGACGTTCAATACGCAGTATTTT,CASSLDAGTFNTQYF
TRBV6-2/TRBV6-3,-,-,TRBJ1-1,TGTGCCAGCAGTTACGTTATTGGGGAGGGGACTGAAGCTTTCTTT,CASSYVIGEGTEAFF
TRBV3-1/TRBV3-2,once,-,TRBJ2-6,TGTGCCGCTTCGGACCGCTACTCTGGGGCCAACGTCCTGACTTTC,CAASDRYSGANVLTF
TRBV18,-,-,TRBJ2-7,TGTGCCAGCTCACCAACGGTAGGGGTCGACGAGCAGTACTTC,CASSPTVGVDEQYF
TRBV6-5,-,-,TRBJ1-4,TGTGCCGGGGAATCGGGGAACCTTGGGGAAAAACTGTTTTTT,CAGESGNLGEKLFF
TRBV29-1,-,TRBD1,TRBJ2-1,TGCAGCGTCGCCGGGACAGGGATATACAATGAGCAGTTCTTC,CSVAGTGIYNEQFF
TRBV2,-,-,TRBJ1-5,TGTGCCAGCAGCTACACTGGGGACGAGGAGCCCCAGCATTTT,CASSYTGDEEPQHF
TRBV4-2,once,-,TRBJ1-2,TGTGCCAGCAGCCAACCCAAGACAGTATATGGCTACACCTTC,CASSQPKTVYGYTF
TRBV7-9,-,-,TRBJ1-1,TGTGCCAGCAGCTTAGTAGCGGGGAATGAAGCTTTCTTT,CASSLVAGNEAFF
TRBV10-3,few,-,TRBJ2-3,TGTGCCATCAGTGAAGGTCAGTTCGGGCAGTATTTT,CAISEGQFGQYF
TRBV13,-,TRBD2,TRBJ2-7,TGTGCCAGCAGCTTAGGTGGGAGGCCTAGCGGTCTTCACGAGCAGTACTTC,CASSLGGRPSGLHEQYF
TRBV19,-,TRBD1,TRBJ1-1,TGTGCCAGTAGTATTGGGACAGCCACTGAAGCTTTCTTT,CASSIGTATEAFF
TRBV30,-,-,TRBJ1-5,TGTGCCTGGAGTGTAGAGGGTTTTCAGCCCCAGCATTTT,CAWSVEGFQPQHF
TRBV5-4,-,-,TRBJ1-2,TGTGCCAGCAGCTTGGCTGGCAGTCTCCCTCCTGGCTACACCTTC,CASSLAGSLPPGYTF
TRBV9,-,-,TRBJ2-2,TGTGCCAGCCAGACAGGCGGGATAAACACCGGGGAGCTGTTTTTT,CASQTGGINTGELFF
TRBV2,-,-,TRBJ1-2,TGTGCCAGCAGTTCGGGAGGCTACACCTTC,CASSSGGYTF
TRBV4-3,-,-,TRBJ1-4,TGCGCCAGCAGCCAAGATCGGGGGCAGGGCACAGAAAAACTGTTTTTT,CASSQDRGQGTEKLFF
TRBV6-5,-,-,TRBJ2-2,TGTGCCAGCAGTTACGGACTGGCGAACACCGGGGAGCTGTTTTTT,CASSYGLANTGELFF
TRBV21-1,-,-,TRBJ2-7,TGTGCCAGCAGAGGCCACGAGCAGTACTTC,CASRGHEQYF
TRBV10-3,-,TRBD2,TRBJ2-3,TGTGCCATCAGTGAGCCCCCGCGGGCGGGGGGCACAGATACGCAGTATTTT,CAISEPPRAGGTDTQYF
TRBV4-2,few,-,TRBJ1-2,TGTGCCAGCAGCCAAGGAGTTGTAGGGTATGGCTACACCTTC,CASSQGVVGYGYTF
TRBV4-3,-,-,TRBJ1-1,TGCGCCAGCAGCCAATCGGCCGCCGGGGGATACACTGAAGCTTTCTTT,CASSQSAAGGYTEAFF
TRBV18,-,-,TRBJ2-7,TGTGCCAGCTCACCCAACGGGAGAAGCTCCTACGAGCAGTACTTC,CASSPNGRSSYEQYF
TRBV15,-,-,TRBJ1-5,TGTGCCACCAGCAGAGACAATGCAGGGACCCATCAGCCCCAGCATTTT,CATSRDNAGTHQPQHF
TRBV12-5,-,-,TRBJ1-5,TGTGCTAGTGGTTTGTCCGAAGCGGATCCCCAGCATTTT,CASGLSEADPQHF
TRBV5-8,-,-,TRBJ1-6,TGTGCCAGCAGCCCCCGGGGAGGGGCTAGTTCACCCCTCCACTTT,CASSPRGGASSPLHF
TRBV5-1,-,TRBD1,TRBJ1-3,TGCGCCAGCAGCCCGACAGGGTCCGGAAACACCATATATTTT,CASSPTGSGNTIYF
TRBV19,-,-,TRBJ1-1,TGTGCCAGTAGTATCCAGGGAGCGAACACTGAAGCTTTCTTT,CASSIQGANTEAFF
TRBV9,-,-,TRBJ2-7,TGTGCCAGCAGCGTAGCTGCGGCTAGCGCCACCTACGAGCAGTACTTC,CASSVAAASATYEQYF
TRBV10-3,-,-,TRBJ2-5,TGTGCCATCAGTGAGAAAGAGACCCAGTACTTC,CAISEKETQYF
TRBV27,few,-,TRBJ1-2,TGTGCCAGCAGTTTCTGGCCGGATGCAAGTGGCTACACCTTC,CASSFWPDASGYTF
TRBV30,-,-,TRBJ2-7,TGTGCCTGGAGTGTAGGTCAAAAGCAGTACTTC,CAWSVGQKQYF
TRBV4-3,-,-,TRBJ1-6,TGCGCCAGCAGCCAAGATCTAGCGGTTACCACCCTCCACTTT,CASSQDLAVTTLHF
TRBV19,-,TRBD1,TRBJ1-4,TGTGCCAGTAGTCCGGACAGGGAAAAACTGTTTTTT,CASSPDREKLFF
TRBV18,-,TRBD1,TRBJ1-2,TGTGCCAGCTCAAGGGACAGATCCTACTATGGCTACACCTTC,CASSRDRSYYGYTF
TRBV6-5,-,TRBD1,TRBJ2-7,TGTGCCAGCAGACGGGGACAGGGATCCTACGAGCAGTACTTC,CASRRGQGSYEQYF
TRBV5-6,-,-,TRBJ2-1,TGTGCCAGCAGCTTTAGGCTAGCGACATACAATGAGCAGTTCTTC,CASSFRLATYNEQFF
TRBV30,-,-,TRBJ1-1,TGTGCCTGGAGTGTATGGGGGGGGACTGAAGCTTTCTTT,CAWSVWGGTEAFF
TRBV29-1,-,TRBD1,TRBJ2-5,TGCAGCGCCCTGGACAGGGGGGAGACCCAGTACTTC,CSALDRGETQYF
TRBV4-2,-,-,TRBJ1-1,TGTGCCAGCAGCCGCCTCGCCACGGGAACAGATACTGAAGCTTTCTTT,CASSRLATGTDTEAFF
TRBV18,-,TRBD2,TRBJ2-1,TGTGCCAGCTCACGGGCGATTAGCGGGAGCTCCTACAATGAGCAGTTCTTC,CASSRAISGSSYNEQFF
TRBV7-2,-,-,TRBJ1-5,TGTGCCAGCAGCGCATCGGGGGGGGTAGAGGGTTGGCCCCAGCATTTT,CASSASGGVEGWPQHF
TRBV6-5,-,TRBD1,TRBJ2-3,TGTGCCAGCAGCGGACAGGGTGGAGATACGCAGTATTTT,CASSGQGGDTQYF
TRBV6-5,-,-,TRBJ1-1,TGTGCCAGCAGTTACGGGGACCTCGGGCCGGCTTTCTTT,CASSYGDLGPAFF
TRBV9,once,-,TRBJ1-2,TGTGCCAGCAGCGTGTCGAGAGGACAGCACTCCCACTATGGCTACACCTTC,CASSVSRGQHSHYGYTF
TRBV6-5,-,-,TRBJ1-2,TGTGCCAGCACCGACAGTACTGGCTATGGCTACACCTTC,CASTDSTGYGYTF
TRBV2,-,TRBD2,TRBJ2-1,TGTGCCAGTACCCCCGGGACTAGCTCCTACAATGAGCAGTTCTTC,CASTPGTSSYNEQFF
TRBV7-2,few,TRBD1,TRBJ2-7,TGTGCCAGCAGCTACGACAGGGGGTTCTACGAGCAGTACTTC,CASSYDRGFYEQYF
TRBV2,-,-,TRBJ1-1,TGTGCCAGCAGGGGGACCCGGAACACTGAAGCTTTCTTT,CASRGTRNTEAFF
TRBV5-1,-,-,TRBJ1-6,TGCGCCAGCAGCCCAGGGGCGTATAATTCACCCCTCCACTTT,CASSPGAYNSPLHF
TRBV29-1,-,-,TRBJ2-3,TGCAGCGTTGAGACTCCCACTACGCAGTATTTT,CSVETPTTQYF
TRBV18,-,-,TRBJ1-5,TGTGCCAGCTCACCCGAGAGTCGCAATCAGCCCCAGCATTTT,CASSPESRNQPQHF
TRBV7-9,-,TRBD2,TRBJ2-2,TGTGCCAGCAGCTTACCCCTTCGACTAGCGGGAGTCACCGGGGAGCTGTTTTTT,CASSLPLRLAGVTGELFF
TRBV7-2,-,TRBD2,TRBJ2-5,TGTGCCAGCAGCTTACTAGCGGTCGGGGAGACCCAGTACTTC,CASSLLAVGETQYF
TRBV10-1,-,-,TRBJ1-1,TGCGCCAGCAGTGTGGAGGCTAACACTGAAGCTTTCTTT,CASSVEANTEAFF